This T cell receptor beta chain was observed in a study of blood T cell repertoires in COVID-19. Background on the study: Acute and convalescent COVID-19 specimens originated in the United States, Italy and Spain. PBMCs, B-cell-depleted T cells, or T cells were the source of the cDNA or gDNA that made up the material.

This CDR3 spans 16 amino acids. Germline-derived CDR1 and CDR2 are SGHDT and YYEEEE. Trimming removed 0 bases from V and 5 bases from J, with 17 bases in between. Original methodology: Reference gene primer amplification in the assay estimated nucleated cell counts. Measured with immunoSEQ multiplex PCR; TCRdb has only the in-frame clones, and not every one. V and J calls and clone size are those listed in that table; D and trimming were worked out from the DNA. The sample carries about 50,000 clones, roughly 82% recorded once. The sequence was collected from a human donor in a cohort sampled during active COVID-19. The chain combines TRBV5-6 with TRBJ1-1; no reliable D call. Sample: peripheral blood. The CDR3 DNA reads as TGTGCCAGCAGCTTGGCTTTTCTGTACAGAACAACTGAAGCTTTCTTT. Translating it yields CASSLAFLYRTTEAFF. Full variable domain (remainder filled in from reference TRBV5-6 and TRBJ1-1): DAGVTQSPTHLIKTRGQQVTLRCSPKSGHDTVSWYQQALGQGPQFIFQYYEEEERQRGNFPDRFSGHQFPNYSSELNVNALLLGDSALYLCASSLAFLYRTTEAFFGQGTRLTVV.